This entry describes one T cell receptor beta chain. Antigen specificity is unknown. This entry belongs to a study of CD8 T cells in Susac syndrome. Study-level findings and limits: An acknowledgment was made by the study that its TCR sequencing and HLA analysis involved relatively few individuals.

The germline V gene encodes CDR1 SGHAT and CDR2 FQNNGV. The CDR3 length is 18 residues. Trimming stripped 5 bases from V and 2 bases from J, with 24 bases between. Patients with stable or active relapsing-remitting disease, all of them treatment-naive, made up the multiple sclerosis controls. TEMRA cells were enriched by FACS, and CD4+ and CD8+ T cells were negatively isolated. RNA amounts of roughly 0.45 to 1 ug underwent reverse transcription with random hexamers. The method of amplification for TCR beta CDR3 was immunoSEQ multiplex PCR, covering 54 Vbeta and 13 Jbeta. TCRdb recomputed calls from the immunoSEQ multiplex PCR reads with MiXCR, one row per CDR3 protein. The table shows some 300,000 distinct CDR3 sequences, with over 75% occurring only once.

The TCR originated in a human donor with multiple sclerosis. Sequencing was carried out using CD8+ T cells from PBMCs. The rearrangement joins TRBV11-2 to TRBJ2-5; TRBD2 is a possible D gene (6 bases). The CDR3 nucleotides read TGTGCCAGCAGCCCCACCCCCCTAGCGAGGCGGTGGCAAGAGACCCAGTACTTC. Translated, it gives CASSPTPLARRWQETQYF.